These 3 T cell receptor beta chains came from one sample sequenced in a study of CD8+CD57+ T cells in acquired aplastic anemia. Individuals selected for sequencing had exhibited CD8+CD57+ cell expansion on flow cytometry. TCR beta VDJ and CDR3 profiles were obtained from a genomic DNA template. One entry per CDR3 protein results from TCRdb running MiXCR on the reads. The sample contains 150,000 or so distinct CDR3 sequences, more than 45% of which appear only once. Material for sequencing was sorted CD4+, CD8+, or CD8+CD57+ T cells (not recorded which) from PBMCs. Every receptor here comes from a human donor with aplastic anemia.

This clonotype showed up just once. This chain links TRBV19 with TRBJ1-2, with D unresolved. V was clipped by 1 base and J by 3 bases, with 18 bases between them. Germline V gene sequence: CDR1 LNHDA, CDR2 SQIVND (reference sequence). The CDR3 totals 17 residues. The CDR3, as DNA: TGTGCCAGTAGTATAGGAGAGTCAGATCGGAGATACTATGGCTACACCTTC. It specifies CASSIGESDRRYYGYTF. Filled out from reference TRBV19 and TRBJ1-2, the complete variable domain reads DGGITQSPKYLFRKEGQNVTLSCEQNLNHDAMYWYRQDPGQGLRLIYYSQIVNDFQKGDIAEGYSVSREKKESFPLTVTSAQKNPTAFYLCASSIGESDRRYYGYTFGSGTRLTVV.

The chain couples TRBV24-1 to TRBJ1-1; 9 nucleotides align to TRBD1. Germline V CDR1 and CDR2: KGHDR, SFDVKD. The CDR3 consists of 14 residues. The ends lost 5 bases at V and 6 bases at J; junction bases unmatched: 6. The CDR3 loop reads CATSGVGQGAEAFF. In nucleotides, the CDR3 is TGTGCCACCAGTGGGGTGGGACAGGGAGCTGAAGCTTTCTTT.

V gene TRBV25-1 combines with J gene TRBJ2-7; 7 nucleotides align to TRBD2. Germline-derived CDR1 and CDR2 are MGHDK and SYGVNS. The V and J ends lost 6 bases and 4 bases, in that order; junction bases with no gene match: 21. The length of the CDR3 is 18 residues. The CDR3 spells CASSLLGGRRGGSYEQYF. CDR3 in DNA: TGTGCCAGCAGCCTACTCGGTGGGAGGCGTGGCGGGAGTTACGAGCAGTACTTC.